The rows below give T cell receptor beta chains drawn from one sample of a study of T cell repertoires in cytomegalovirus infection. From the reads, TCRdb called clonotypes with MiXCR, one entry per CDR3 protein. The data hold more than 85,000 distinct CDR3 sequences, with less than 25% observed a single time. The sequencing sample was made of CD8+ T cells from PBMCs. Receptor source: a human donor in good health (CMV status not recorded). Some clones in this sample may be carry-over from other donors' samples. The CDR3 runs from the conserved cysteine through the conserved F or W. The D gene is left open where the match is weak. Some rows mark clone size as missing; the rest say once, few, many or name a class of expanded clone.

J gene	V gene	clone size	D gene	CDR3 protein	CDR3 DNA
TRBJ2-1	TRBV20-1	few	TRBD1	CSAARWDRRNNEQFF	TGCAGTGCTGCGAGGTGGGACAGGCGAAACAATGAGCAGTTCTTC
TRBJ2-3	TRBV7-8	many	TRBD2	CASSLASALRGRGDTQYF	TGTGCCAGCAGCTTAGCGTCTGCCCTTCGAGGGAGGGGAGATACGCAGTATTTT
TRBJ1-4	TRBV27	NA	NA	CASSLSRVREKLFF	TGTGCCAGCAGTTTATCGAGGGTTCGGGAAAAACTGTTTTTT
TRBJ2-5	TRBV11-2	NA	TRBD1	CASSLAPPQTGGAWETQYF	TGTGCCAGCAGCTTAGCACCGCCCCAGACAGGGGGCGCGTGGGAGACCCAGTACTTC
TRBJ2-3	TRBV6-5	NA	TRBD1	CASSYGRTGLTDTQYF	TGTGCCAGCAGCTACGGAAGGACAGGGTTAACAGATACGCAGTATTTT
TRBJ2-7	TRBV14	NA	NA	CASSRTQDFISYEQYF	TGTGCCAGCAGCCGCACACAGGACTTTATATCCTACGAGCAGTACTTC
TRBJ2-1	TRBV7-2	many	NA	CASSFGRREQFF	TGTGCCAGCAGCTTCGGCAGAAGGGAGCAGTTCTTC
TRBJ1-2	TRBV5-4	NA	NA	CASSRPRDYGEYGYTF	TGTGCCAGCAGCCGGCCCCGGGACTATGGGGAGTATGGCTACACCTTC
TRBJ1-2	TRBV6-2/TRBV6-3	NA	NA	CASSYSGRGRGGYTF	TGTGCCAGCAGTTACTCAGGCCGGGGAAGGGGTGGCTACACCTTC
TRBJ1-1	TRBV27	NA	NA	CASSLTPSGGGEAFF	TGTGCCAGCAGTTTAACTCCGTCGGGGGGCGGTGAAGCTTTCTTT
TRBJ1-6	TRBV12-5	NA	NA	CASGLANRDTSSYNSPLHF	TGTGCTAGTGGTTTGGCGAACCGGGACACTAGCTCCTATAATTCACCCCTCCACTTT
TRBJ1-2	TRBV13	few	TRBD1	CASSEGTGNYGYTF	TGTGCCAGCAGCGAAGGGACAGGGAACTATGGCTACACCTTC
TRBJ2-7	TRBV11-2	many	TRBD2	CASSSSLAGGGFYEQYF	TGTGCCAGCAGCTCTTCATTAGCTGGCGGGGGGTTCTACGAGCAGTACTTC
TRBJ2-2	TRBV7-2	many	NA	CASSLGLERELFF	TGTGCCAGCAGCTTAGGTCTAGAACGGGAGCTGTTTTTT
TRBJ2-3	TRBV27	NA	TRBD1	CASSFRVGRGTDTQYF	TGTGCCAGCAGTTTCAGGGTCGGCAGGGGGACAGATACGCAGTATTTT
TRBJ2-7	TRBV18	NA	TRBD2	CASSPGRGSYYEQYF	TGTGCCAGCTCACCAGGGAGGGGTTCTTACTACGAGCAGTACTTC
TRBJ2-1	TRBV4-3	NA	NA	CASSQVAGWNEQFF	TGCGCCAGCAGCCAAGTAGCAGGGTGGAATGAGCAGTTCTTC
TRBJ2-3	TRBV27	NA	NA	CASSRGDRADTQYF	TGTGCCAGCAGTCGAGGAGATAGGGCAGATACGCAGTATTTT
TRBJ2-7	TRBV20-1	NA	TRBD2	CSARPLAGASEEQYF	TGCAGTGCTAGACCCCTAGCGGGAGCTTCAGAAGAGCAGTACTTC